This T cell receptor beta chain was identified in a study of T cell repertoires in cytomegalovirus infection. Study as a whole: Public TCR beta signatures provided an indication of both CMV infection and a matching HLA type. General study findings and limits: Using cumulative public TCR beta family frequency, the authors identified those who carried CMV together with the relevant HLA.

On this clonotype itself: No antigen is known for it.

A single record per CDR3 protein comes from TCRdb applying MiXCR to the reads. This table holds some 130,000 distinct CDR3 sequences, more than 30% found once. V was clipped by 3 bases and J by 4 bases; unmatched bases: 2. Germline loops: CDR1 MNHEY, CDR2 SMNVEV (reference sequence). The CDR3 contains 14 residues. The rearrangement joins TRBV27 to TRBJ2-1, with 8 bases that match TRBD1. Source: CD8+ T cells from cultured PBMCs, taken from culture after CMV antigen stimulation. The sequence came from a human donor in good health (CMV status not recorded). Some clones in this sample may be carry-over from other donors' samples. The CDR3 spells CASSFDRGYNEQFF. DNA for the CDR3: TGTGCCAGCAGTTTCGACAGGGGTTACAATGAGCAGTTCTTC.